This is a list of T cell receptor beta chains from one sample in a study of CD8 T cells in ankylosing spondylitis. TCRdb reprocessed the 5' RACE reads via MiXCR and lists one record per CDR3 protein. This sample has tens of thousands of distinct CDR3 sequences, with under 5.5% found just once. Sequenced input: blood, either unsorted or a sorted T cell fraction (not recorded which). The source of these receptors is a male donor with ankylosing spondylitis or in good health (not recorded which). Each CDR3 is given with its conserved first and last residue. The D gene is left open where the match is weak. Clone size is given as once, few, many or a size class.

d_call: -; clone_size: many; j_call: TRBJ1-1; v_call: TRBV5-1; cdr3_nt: TGCGCCAGCGGCAAACAGGGGAACACTGAAGCTTTCTTT; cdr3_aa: CASGKQGNTEAFF
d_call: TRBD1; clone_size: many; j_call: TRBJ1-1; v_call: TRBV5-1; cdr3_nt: TGCGCCAGCAGCTTGGAGCTAGGGACAGGGATTCGCGGACGTGAAGCTTTCTTT; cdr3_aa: CASSLELGTGIRGREAFF
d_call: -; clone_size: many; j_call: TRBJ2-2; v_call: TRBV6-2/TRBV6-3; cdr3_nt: TGTGCCAGCAGTTGGGCAGCGAACACCGGGGAGCTGTTTTTT; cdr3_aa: CASSWAANTGELFF
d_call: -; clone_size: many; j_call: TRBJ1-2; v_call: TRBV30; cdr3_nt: TGTGCCTGGAGTGGACCTTCTGGGGGGAACTATGGCTACACCTTC; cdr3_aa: CAWSGPSGGNYGYTF
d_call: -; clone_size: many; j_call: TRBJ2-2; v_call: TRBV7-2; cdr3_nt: TGTGCCAGCGGTTCCTGGGCAGGGGTAGGAACCGGGGAGCTGTTTTTT; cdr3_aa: CASGSWAGVGTGELFF
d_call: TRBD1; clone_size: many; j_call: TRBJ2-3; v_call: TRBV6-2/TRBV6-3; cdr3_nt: TGTGCCAGCAAAGGACAGGGACGGGATACGCAGTATTTT; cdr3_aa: CASKGQGRDTQYF
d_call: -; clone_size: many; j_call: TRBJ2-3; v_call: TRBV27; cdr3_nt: TGTGCCAGCAGTTTAAGTAGTCTCTATACGCAGTATTTT; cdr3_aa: CASSLSSLYTQYF
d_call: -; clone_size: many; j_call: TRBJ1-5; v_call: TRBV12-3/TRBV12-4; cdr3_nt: TGTGCCAGCAGTTCGGACAGCTTCAATCAGCCCCAGCATTTT; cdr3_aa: CASSSDSFNQPQHF
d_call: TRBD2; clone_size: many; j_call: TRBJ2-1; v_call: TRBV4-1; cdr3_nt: TGCGCCAGCAGCCAAGCAGCGGGGGCGTACAATGAGCAGTTCTTC; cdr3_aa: CASSQAAGAYNEQFF
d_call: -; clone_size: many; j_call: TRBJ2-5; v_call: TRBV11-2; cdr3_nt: TGTGCCAGCAGCTGGGCGAGGGGTGAAGAGACCCAGTACTTC; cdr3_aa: CASSWARGEETQYF
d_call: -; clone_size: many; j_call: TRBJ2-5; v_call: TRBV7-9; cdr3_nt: TGTGCCAGCAGCTTAGATACCCAAATTCAAGAGACCCAGTACTTC; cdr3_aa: CASSLDTQIQETQYF
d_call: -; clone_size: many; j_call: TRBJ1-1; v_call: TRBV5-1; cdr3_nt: TGCGCCAGCAGCTTGGGGTACACTGAAGCTTTCTTT; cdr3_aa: CASSLGYTEAFF
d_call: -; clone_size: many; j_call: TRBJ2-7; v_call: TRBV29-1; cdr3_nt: TGCAGCGTTGAAAGGGGTGAACACCCTATCTACGAGCAGTACTTC; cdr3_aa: CSVERGEHPIYEQYF
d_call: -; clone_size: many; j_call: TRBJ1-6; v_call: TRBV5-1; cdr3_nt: TGCGCCAGCAGCCGTGATACAGGGAGCTCCTATAATTCACCCCTCCACTTT; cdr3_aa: CASSRDTGSSYNSPLHF
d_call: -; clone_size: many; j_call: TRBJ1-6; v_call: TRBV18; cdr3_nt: TGTGCCAGCTCACCATCCGGGGAGGGAAATTCACCCCTCCACTTT; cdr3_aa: CASSPSGEGNSPLHF
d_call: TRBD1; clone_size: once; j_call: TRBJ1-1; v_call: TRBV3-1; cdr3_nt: TGTGCCACCTGCCCGCCCTCAACGGGACAGATGAACACTGAAGCTTTCTTT; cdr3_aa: CATCPPSTGQMNTEAFF
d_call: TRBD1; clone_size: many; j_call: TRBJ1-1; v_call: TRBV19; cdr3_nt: TGTGCCAGTAGTATACCCGACAGGGGCGAAGCTTTCTTT; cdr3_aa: CASSIPDRGEAFF
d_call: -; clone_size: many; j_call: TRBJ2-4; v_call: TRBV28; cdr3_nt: TGTGCCAGCAGTTCGCTAAAGGACCTAGCCAAAAACATTCAGTACTTC; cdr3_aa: CASSSLKDLAKNIQYF
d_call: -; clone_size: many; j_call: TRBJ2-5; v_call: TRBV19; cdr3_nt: TGTGCCAGTAGTATGTATGGACAGATCGAAGAGACCCAGTACTTC; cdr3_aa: CASSMYGQIEETQYF
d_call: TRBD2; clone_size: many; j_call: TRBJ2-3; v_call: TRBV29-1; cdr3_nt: TGCAGCGTGGGGGGACTAGCGGGGGACGAGACAGATACGCAGTATTTT; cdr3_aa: CSVGGLAGDETDTQYF
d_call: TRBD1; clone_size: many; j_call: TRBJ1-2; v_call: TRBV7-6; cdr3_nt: TGTGCCAGCAGCCCGGACAGGAACTATGGCTACACCTTC; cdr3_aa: CASSPDRNYGYTF
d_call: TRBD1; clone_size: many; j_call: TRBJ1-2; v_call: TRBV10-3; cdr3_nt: TGTGCCATCAGTGACGACAGGGCTTCGTATGGCTACACCTTC; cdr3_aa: CAISDDRASYGYTF
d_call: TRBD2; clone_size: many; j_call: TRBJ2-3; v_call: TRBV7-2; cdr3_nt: TGTGCCAGCAGCGCGACTAGCGGAGTCCGGGGTACGCAGTATTTT; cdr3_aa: CASSATSGVRGTQYF
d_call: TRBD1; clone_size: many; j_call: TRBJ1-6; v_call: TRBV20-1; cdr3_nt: TGCAGTGCTAGGCCTGGACAGGGTATCTACTCACCCCTCCACTTT; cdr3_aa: CSARPGQGIYSPLHF
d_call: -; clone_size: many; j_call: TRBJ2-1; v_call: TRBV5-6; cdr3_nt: TGTGCCAGCAGCCCAGGGGGTCGGGAGTACAATGAGCAGTTCTTC; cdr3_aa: CASSPGGREYNEQFF